This T cell receptor (beta chain) was observed in a study of blood T cells in healthy people across ages. Overall study findings and caveats: The unsorted PBMCs prevented any conclusive comparison of naive versus antigen-experienced cells.

The CDR3 covers 15 residues. Trimming cost V 2 bases and J 1 base; bases outside gene matches: 3. Germline V gene data show CDR1 as SGDLS and CDR2 as YYNGEE. The use of a sample-barcoded 5' primer and a J-beta primer mix characterized a second PCR of roughly 7 to 12 cycles. A template-switch adaptor containing 12 random nucleotides labeled each cDNA molecule. MiXCR, run by TCRdb on the 5' RACE reads, gives a single entry per CDR3 protein. The table has around 940,000 distinct CDR3 sequences, 45% to 60% seen once. This clonotype has only a few counts. Its antigen remains unknown. Isolation per sample recovered at least 7 million PBMCs.

The genes are TRBV9 and TRBJ2-3; 8 bases agree with TRBD2. The receptor was isolated from a woman aged 55 to 70 in good health. Sequencing used blood. DNA of the CDR3: TGTGCCAGCAGCGTTAGCGGGAAAGGCACAGATACGCAGTATTTT. Translating gives CASSVSGKGTDTQYF.